This TCR beta chain came from a study of shared clonotypes between healthy human individuals. Study-wide background: A couple of female and a few male donors aged 18 to 49 were enrolled.

The repertoire was sequenced with immunoSEQ multiplex PCR; TCRdb's copy has only in-frame clones and lacks some. The table has hundreds of thousands of clones, roughly 95% seen once; the top ten hold 0.085% to 0.11%. This CDR3 region has 13 residues. V was clipped by 0 bases and J by 10 bases, with 10 bases between them. Germline V CDR1 and CDR2: LNHNV, YYDKDF (reference sequence). CD45RO-negative, CCR7-positively selected cells formed the naive CD8 fraction, excluding terminally differentiated effector memory CD45RA+ cells. There were only Caucasian adults among the donors, and all lived in Nashville, Tennessee.

The V and J genes are TRBV15 and TRBJ2-1; tentatively, D is TRBD2 (5 bases). This receptor was taken from a woman aged 25 to 39 in good health. Sequencing was done on a sample of naive CD8+ T cells sorted from blood. The CDR3 sequence is CATSRDSGGEQFF. The CDR3, as DNA: TGTGCCACCAGCAGAGATAGTGGAGGAGAGCAGTTCTTC.